The clone carrying this T cell receptor beta chain was seen once. Its antigen remains unidentified. The donors gave bone marrow, and they were healthy. This entry belongs to a study of cytomegalovirus exposure and HLA in healthy donors. The CDR3 length is 15 residues. Germline assignment: CDR1 SGHTA and CDR2 FQGNSA. Trimming removed 6 bases at V and 0 bases at J, with 11 bases between. In the PCR, 60 Vbeta and 13 Jbeta primers were used. Clones were read by immunoSEQ multiplex PCR, and TCRdb kept only the in-frame ones, dropping some. The table includes about 96,000 clones, about 70% detected once. General study points: Certain sequence variants were highly shared and formed a cluster, and this cluster was likely a sequencing artifact. Generally TCR sequences proved uncommon, though certain public TCRs appeared in numerous donors. It has been reported that TCR beta sequences accurately predicted the HLA-A and HLA-B alleles of most subjects.

Material: PBMCs. V gene TRBV7-2 combines with J gene TRBJ1-4; no reliable D call. This TCR was sampled from a woman aged 65 to 85 in good health and CMV-seropositive. CDR3 loop: CASSFLRATNEKLFF. The CDR3 nucleotides read TGTGCCAGCAGTTTTCTGAGAGCAACTAATGAAAAACTGTTTTTT.